This T cell receptor beta chain was retrieved from a study of T cell clones after liver transplantation. Study context: In this trial, immunosuppression withdrawal was attempted within 2 years of liver transplant. A pre-transplant mixed lymphocyte reaction with TCRbeta sequencing defined graft-donor-reactive clones followed in post-transplant blood. Whole-study results and caveats: Compared with third party-reactive sequences, donor-reactive ones declined more, independent of withdrawal success. Graft donor-reactive T cells possibly entered the graft instead of undergoing deletion.

The V and J ends lost 0 bases and 5 bases respectively, with 15 bases between them. This CDR3 region has 15 residues. In germline, CDR1 is SGDLS, CDR2 YYNGEE. Data came from immunoSEQ multiplex PCR; TCRdb stores just in-frame clones and leaves some out. The table shows fewer than 65,000 clones, with 86% occurring only once. To note about this clone: Its antigen is unknown.

The specimen was CD8+ T cells from blood, collected 12 months after liver transplant. This sequence joins TRBV9 and TRBJ2-7, with D possibly TRBD2 on 6 matching bases. The receptor was isolated from a human patient who received a liver transplant. Some T cells may be transferred from the graft donor. The CDR3 loop is CASSVEGGLRDEQYF. The CDR3 region has the DNA TGTGCCAGCAGCGTAGAAGGAGGGTTACGTGACGAGCAGTACTTC. Together with reference TRBV9 and TRBJ2-7, the CDR3 gives the full variable domain: DSGVTQTPKHLITATGQRVTLRCSPRSGDLSVYWYQQSLDQGLQFLIQYYNGEERAKGNILERFSAQQFPDLHSELNLSSLELGDSALYFCASSVEGGLRDEQYFGPGTRLTVT.